This TCR beta chain was sequenced for a study of regulatory T cells in long-lasting Graves disease. General study findings and limits: Preferential use of TRBV28, TRBJ1-2 and TRBJ2-5 was seen in persistent disease. The sample size was small, and this may have reduced accuracy.

Time point: newly diagnosed GD, antithyroid drugs for less than 3 months. Preparation of the TCR library used RNA extracted from PBMCs. This clonotype was counted at least ten times. The antigen remains unidentified. Sequencing libraries for TCR beta were prepared with iRepertoire HTBI primers and Arm-PCR of CDR3 regions. TCRdb processed the multiplex PCR reads anew with MiXCR; each CDR3 protein has one entry. Of more than 350,000 distinct CDR3 sequences listed, 15% were seen once; the top ten hold over 15%. Germline V gives CDR1 SNHLY, CDR2 FYNNEI. The CDR3 spans 17 residues. Germline trimming cut 3 bases from V and 8 bases from J; bases unmatched to any gene: 15. These same data were also listed under a study on T cells in Graves' hyperthyroidism and ophthalmopathy.

This chain joins TRBV2 and TRBJ2-1; 8 nucleotides agree with TRBD2. This specimen consisted of peripheral blood mononuclear cells (PBMCs), obtained at new diagnosis, from a patient treated with antithyroid drugs. This TCR was sampled from a woman aged 25 to 45 with Graves disease. CDR3 bases: TGTGCCAGCAGTGAGTTACGGACTAGCCTCAGACCCCATGAGCAGTTCTTC. Translating gives CASSELRTSLRPHEQFF.